Following are 19 T cell receptor beta chains from one sample sequenced in a study of human T cells and chemical hapten exposure listed by TCRdb under 2021. What the time point label conveys for this sample: pre-sensitization, week 0. The treatment or condition label here, explained by the study, means: therapeutic diphenylcyclopropenone sensitization with weekly scalp DPC. Libraries were built with RACE. Sequencing used a NextSeq 500. The raw public data were reprocessed by TCRdb itself: fastp quality trimming at Q25, MiXCR clonotype calling, in-frame beta chains only. Rows merge per CDR3 protein into single entries with the most common DNA and genes. Across this sample there are 190,000 or so distinct CDR3 sequences, with almost 30% seen only once. Less than 3.5% of the sample lies in the top ten. The input for sequencing was whole blood, taken in connection with sensitization to the hapten diphenylcyclopropenone (DPC). The receptor source for this set is a woman aged 25 to 45 with alopecia areata. Some clones in this sample may be carry-over from other donors' samples.

The chain carries TRBV28 and TRBJ1-6; weak D call: TRBD1 (5 bases). CDR1 and CDR2 (germline): MDHEN, SYDVKM. The CDR3 runs to 14 residues. The V end lost 3 bases, the J end lost 12 bases, and 15 bases lay between the germline ends. CDR3 region: CASSLSQGSRPLHF. As DNA, the CDR3 is TGTGCCAGCAGTTTGTCCCAGGGTAGTCGACCCCTCCACTTT.

This clonotype has more than one count but fewer than ten. The V gene is TRBV28, the J gene TRBJ2-4; a weak D match, TRBD2 (6 bases). This CDR3 contains 14 residues. V lost 6 bases to trimming and J lost 8 bases, with 17 bases between them. The germline gives CDR1 MDHEN, CDR2 SYDVKM. CDR3 sequence reads: CASRGGTLLDIQYF. For the CDR3, the DNA is TGTGCCAGCAGGGGCGGGACCCTGTTGGACATTCAGTACTTC. Based on the CDR3 plus reference TRBV28 and TRBJ2-4, the full variable domain is DVKVTQSSRYLVKRTGEKVFLECVQDMDHENMFWYRQDPGLGLRLIYFSYDVKMKEKGDIPEGYSVSREKKERFSLILESASTNQTSMYLCASRGGTLLDIQYFGAGTRLSVL.

The chain uses TRBV2 and TRBJ2-7; 7 bases fit TRBD2. This CDR3 comprises 15 residues. Germline trimming cut 7 bases from V and 0 bases from J; bases unmatched to any gene: 9. Per germline, CDR1 SNHLY and CDR2 FYNNEI. CDR3 bases: TGTGCCAGCAACCCGCTGGGGACTAACTCCTACGAGCAGTACTTC. Translation: CASNPLGTNSYEQYF.

The table lists this clonotype with a few counts. The chain is built from TRBV6-1 and TRBJ1-1, with D possibly being TRBD1 (6 bases). The germline V gene encodes CDR1 MNHNS and CDR2 SASEGT. This CDR3 has 15 amino acids. The ends were cut back, 6 bases at V and 4 bases at J, with 18 bases in the middle. CDR3 residues: CASRRGAQPSTEAFF. CDR3 bases: TGTGCCAGCAGGAGGGGGGCCCAGCCAAGCACTGAAGCTTTCTTT.

The J gene is TRBJ2-2, the V gene TRBV6-1, with TRBD1 as a possible D gene (6 bases). This CDR3 is built from 14 residues. V was pared by 6 bases and J by 3 bases, with 11 bases between. Germline CDR1 and CDR2: MNHNS and SASEGT. The DNA for the CDR3 is TGTGCCAGCAGCCGAAAGGGGGACACCGGGGAGCTGTTTTTT. It encodes CASSRKGDTGELFF.

This clonotype was counted only a few times. V usage is TRBV5-1 and J usage is TRBJ1-1; D call uncertain. The germline V and J ends were trimmed by 4 bases and 1 base, with 11 bases remaining between them. This CDR3 contains 14 residues. Germline values: CDR1 SGHRS, CDR2 YFSETQ. The chain's CDR3 is CASSIGTANTEAFF. The CDR3 DNA reads as TGCGCCAGCAGCATAGGTACGGCGAACACTGAAGCTTTCTTT.

This chain uses TRBV5-6 with TRBJ2-4; 7 bases agree with TRBD1. This CDR3 is built from 15 residues. CDR1 is SGHDT, CDR2 YYEEEE, per germline. The V and J ends lost 0 bases and 6 bases, in that order; junction bases with no gene match: 6. The DNA for the CDR3 is TGTGCCAGCAGCTTGGTGGTCAGGGGGATAAACATTCAGTACTTC. It is translated as CASSLVVRGINIQYF.

The genes are TRBV6-6 and TRBJ2-1; no firm D call. In germline, CDR1 is MNHNY, CDR2 SVGAGI (reference sequence). CDR3 length: 14 amino acids. V lost 5 bases and J 5 bases, leaving 13 bases between the germline ends. DNA of the CDR3: TGTGCCAGCAGTCCCCAGAGCTCGAACAATGAGCAGTTCTTC. This gives the protein CASSPQSSNNEQFF.

The gene calls are TRBV5-1 and TRBJ2-2; unclear D gene. The CDR3 contains 14 residues. Germline V gene data show CDR1 as SGHRS and CDR2 as YFSETQ. Trimming took off 4 bases at V and 2 bases at J, with 9 bases between the two ends. The DNA for the CDR3 is TGCGCCAGCAGCCTCCAGTTAAACACCGGGGAGCTGTTTTTT. Its protein is CASSLQLNTGELFF.

In its sample, this clonotype was seen a few times. The chain links TRBV5-1 to TRBJ2-3; no firm D call. V was clipped by 3 bases and J by 2 bases, with 13 bases between them. This CDR3 has 15 residues. Germline V gives CDR1 SGHRS, CDR2 YFSETQ. The chain's CDR3 is CASSSSSPTTDTQYF. CDR3 DNA: TGCGCCAGCAGCTCATCGTCCCCCACCACAGATACGCAGTATTTT.

This clonotype has more than one count but fewer than ten. The CDR3: CASSFTTEAFF. CDR3 in DNA: TGTGCCAGCAGCTTCACCACTGAAGCTTTCTTT. The rearrangement joins TRBV5-6 to TRBJ1-1; D unclear. The germline gives CDR1 SGHDT, CDR2 YYEEEE. Trimming stripped 2 bases from V and 4 bases from J, with 3 bases between. The CDR3 totals 11 residues.

About this clonotype itself: Since a much larger clone is just one base distant, this may be a read error. This sequence joins TRBV7-9 and TRBJ2-3; D ambiguous. Per germline, CDR1 SEHNR and CDR2 FQNEAQ (reference sequence). The V end was cut by 4 bases, the J end by 1 base, with 3 bases between. The CDR3 consists of 12 residues. CDR3 nucleotide sequence: TGTGCCAGCAGCTGGGGCACAGATACGCAGTATTTT. As protein: CASSWGTDTQYF.

This clonotype was seen a handful of times. The rearrangement uses TRBV7-2 and TRBJ2-4; 9 nucleotides match TRBD2. This CDR3 has 14 residues. V shed 7 bases, J shed 4 bases, and the junction held 5 bases outside the gene matches. Germline V gives CDR1 SGHTA, CDR2 FQGNSA. CDR3 in amino acids: CASTKAGGKNIQYF. In nucleotides, the CDR3 is TGTGCCAGCACTAAAGCGGGAGGAAAAAACATTCAGTACTTC.

This clonotype appeared a few times. V and J are TRBV20-1 and TRBJ1-5; no firm D call. The V gene lost 3 bases and the J gene lost 3 bases, with 9 bases spanning the gap. This CDR3 is 13 amino acids long. Germline CDR1 DFQATT, CDR2 SNEGSKA (reference sequence). CDR3 nucleotide sequence: TGCAGTGCTAGGGTAGGGTTCAATCAGCCCCAGCATTTT. Protein sequence: CSARVGFNQPQHF.

This clonotype showed up just a few times. The V and J genes are TRBV29-1 and TRBJ2-3; D is uncertain. CDR1 is SQVTM and CDR2 is ANQGSEA in the germline V gene. Trimming cost V 4 bases and J 5 bases, with 7 bases left between them. CDR3 length equals 11 residues. CDR3 amino acids: CSVVRVDTQYF. For the CDR3, the DNA is TGCAGCGTTGTGAGAGTAGATACGCAGTATTTT.

V usage is TRBV6-4 and J usage is TRBJ1-6; D remains unclear. The CDR3 totals 18 residues. V lost 3 bases and J 9 bases, leaving 24 bases between the germline ends. Germline V gene data show CDR1 as MRHNA and CDR2 as SNTAGT. The CDR3 DNA is TGTGCCAGCAGTGAAAGTCCCGGGTTGGGCGCTGGCGGTTCACCCCTCCACTTT. Residues: CASSESPGLGAGGSPLHF.

The chain links TRBV7-2 to TRBJ1-4; a possible D gene is TRBD1 (6 bases). Germline lookup yields CDR1 SGHTA and CDR2 FQGNSA. V lost 6 bases to trimming and J lost 7 bases, with 12 bases between them. The CDR3 totals 13 residues. In DNA, the CDR3 is TGTGCCAGCAGGACTCTGGACAGTGAAAAACTGTTTTTT. It encodes CASRTLDSEKLFF.

The V call is TRBV7-2, the J call TRBJ2-5; 7 nucleotides align to TRBD1. The V segment lost 7 bases and the J segment 0 bases; nucleotides outside the gene matches: 2. Germline V gene lookup returns CDR1 SGHTA and CDR2 FQGNSA. This CDR3 region has 13 residues. CDR3 region: CASKGQNQETQYF. The CDR3 DNA is TGTGCCAGCAAGGGACAGAACCAAGAGACCCAGTACTTC.

There are a few counts of this clonotype. The chain is built from TRBV4-2 and TRBJ2-7, with TRBD1 matching 8 bases. The CDR3 extends over 15 amino acids. The V gene's germline CDR1 is LGHNA and CDR2 YNFKEQ. The ends lost 1 base at V and 3 bases at J; junction bases unmatched: 5. The DNA of the CDR3 is TGTGCCAGCAGCCAAGGACAGGGGACGGTCTACGAGCAGTACTTC. Encoded protein: CASSQGQGTVYEQYF.